This T cell receptor (beta chain) appears in the sequencing data of a study of T cell responses to AZD1222 COVID-19 vaccine. Study-wide results and caveats: Along spike, vaccine-associated CD4 TCRs were found throughout, with dominance at 160-218 and 743-854. Repertoires were collected only later (after the peak T cell response had occurred). Receipt of two AZD1222 doses was followed by a rise in Spike-specific TCR breadth and depth.

Germline CDR1 SNHLY, CDR2 FYNNEI. The CDR3 is 13 amino acids. Trimming took off 7 bases at V and 4 bases at J, with 13 bases between the two ends. TCRdb's copy holds only in-frame clones and misses some; the assay was immunoSEQ multiplex PCR. The sample holds 75,000 to 85,000 clones, 60% to 85% seen once. This clone was seen only once. Its antigen is not known. The chain carries TRBV2 and TRBJ1-1; D may be TRBD1 (5 bases). The clonotype was recovered from an adult who received the MenACWY meningococcal vaccine as a control. The specimen was peripheral blood, collected 28 days after the second dose of the MenACWY control vaccine. The CDR3 reads CASIFQGRTEAFF. DNA of the CDR3: TGTGCCAGCATCTTCCAGGGTCGCACTGAAGCTTTCTTT.